Below, 13 T cell receptor beta chains from the same sample are listed, as sequenced in a study of cytomegalovirus exposure and HLA in healthy donors. 13 Jbeta primers and 60 Vbeta primers were used for the PCR. The method was immunoSEQ multiplex PCR; TCRdb's version includes in-frame clones alone and lacks a portion of them. The data show approximately 140,000 clones, with roughly 77% seen just once and 2.5% to 3.5% held by the top ten. Sequenced input: PBMCs. These receptors were obtained from a female donor in good health and CMV-seronegative.

V gene TRBV2 combines with J gene TRBJ1-1; 7 bases are a match to TRBD1. CDR1 and CDR2 from the germline V gene are SNHLY and FYNNEI. Trimming removed 1 base from V and 8 bases from J; junction bases left unmatched: 10. This CDR3 comprises 15 residues. The chain's CDR3 is CASSEVWSGQREAFF. The CDR3 DNA follows: TGTGCCAGCAGTGAAGTATGGTCGGGACAGCGCGAAGCTTTCTTT. Variable domain in full (rest from reference TRBV2 and TRBJ1-1): EPEVTQTPSHQVTQMGQEVILRCVPISNHLYFYWYRQILGQKVEFLVSFYNNEISEKSEIFDDQFSVERPDGSNFTLKIRSTKLEDSAMYFCASSEVWSGQREAFFGQGTRLTVV.

The chain is built from TRBV5-4 and TRBJ2-1; D is unclear. Trimming pared 3 bases from V and 6 bases from J, leaving 4 bases between. Germline V gene data show CDR1 as SGHNT and CDR2 as YYREEE (reference sequence). The CDR3 sequence is 11 residues long. The CDR3 DNA is TGTGCCAGCAGCTCTACCAATGAGCAGTTCTTC. This codes for CASSSTNEQFF.

The chain recombines TRBV5-6 with TRBJ1-5, with a possible D match to TRBD1 (6 bases). Germline CDR1 SGHDT, CDR2 YYEEEE. The CDR3 spans 14 residues. The V end was cut by 3 bases, the J end by 1 base, with 8 bases between. CDR3 amino acids: CASSYRASNQPQHF. The CDR3 DNA reads as TGTGCCAGCAGCTACAGGGCGAGCAATCAGCCCCAGCATTTT. The whole variable domain, remainder taken from reference TRBV5-6 and TRBJ1-5, is DAGVTQSPTHLIKTRGQQVTLRCSPKSGHDTVSWYQQALGQGPQFIFQYYEEEERQRGNFPDRFSGHQFPNYSSELNVNALLLGDSALYLCASSYRASNQPQHFGDGTRLSIL.

This clone occurred a few times. The genes are TRBV4-3 and TRBJ2-3; a possible D gene is TRBD2 (5 bases). CDR3 size: 13 residues. The germline V gene has CDR1 LGHNA and CDR2 YSLEER. Trimming shortened V by 0 bases and J by 4 bases, and 5 bases separated the two germline ends. The CDR3 spells CASSQERADTQYF. The CDR3 DNA reads as TGCGCCAGCAGCCAAGAGAGGGCAGATACGCAGTATTTT.

CDR3 sequence: CASSEASGSTQYF. Written as DNA, the CDR3 is TGTGCCAGCAGCGAGGCGAGCGGGAGTACGCAGTATTTT. The chain is built from TRBV9 and TRBJ2-3; 8 bases are a match to TRBD2. The CDR3 runs to 13 residues. Germline trimming cut 3 bases from V and 8 bases from J; bases unmatched to any gene: 5. Germline CDR1 and CDR2: SGDLS and YYNGEE.

The chain has TRBV7-3 and TRBJ2-1, with D perhaps matching TRBD1 (5 bases). Trimming left V 5 bases short and J 12 bases short, with 14 bases between. From germline, CDR1 is SGHTA and CDR2 FQGTGA. This CDR3 has 12 amino acids. For the CDR3, the DNA is TGTGCCAGCAGCCCGAGGCAGGGTGGGCAGTTCTTC. Protein product: CASSPRQGGQFF.

The V call is TRBV9, the J call TRBJ1-1; weak D call: TRBD1 (6 bases). This CDR3 contains 13 residues. Germline V CDR1 and CDR2: SGDLS, YYNGEE. Trimming removed 3 bases from V and 4 bases from J, with 10 bases in between. As DNA, the CDR3 is TGTGCCAGCAGCGAAAGGGGGAGCACTGAAGCTTTCTTT. Translated: CASSERGSTEAFF.

The rearrangement joins TRBV5-1 to TRBJ2-7; 8 positions match TRBD1. From germline, CDR1 is SGHRS and CDR2 YFSETQ. With V trimmed by 3 bases and J by 5 bases, 7 bases remained unmatched. This CDR3 is built from 14 residues. The CDR3 nucleotides read TGCGCCAGCAGCTCAAATGACAGGGGCCACGAGCAGTACTTC. It translates to CASSSNDRGHEQYF.

J is TRBJ1-2 and V is TRBV7-2; D unclear. With 1 base removed from V and 1 base from J, the gap between germline ends came to 4 bases. Germline CDR1 reads SGHTA; CDR2 reads FQGNSA. The CDR3 runs to 13 residues. The CDR3, as DNA: TGTGCCAGCAGCTTAGACAATAACTATGGCTACACCTTC. Translated: CASSLDNNYGYTF. The variable domain in full, completed from reference TRBV7-2 and TRBJ1-2, reads GAGVSQSPSNKVTEKGKDVELRCDPISGHTALYWYRQSLGQGLEFLIYFQGNSAPDKSGLPSDRFSAERTGGSVSTLTIQRTQQEDSAVYLCASSLDNNYGYTFGSGTRLTVV.

The sample holds a few counts of this clone. This chain connects TRBV2 to TRBJ2-7, with D maybe TRBD2 (6 bases). The ends were cut back, 11 bases at V and 0 bases at J, with 17 bases in the middle. CDR1 is SNHLY and CDR2 is FYNNEI in the germline V gene. The CDR3 consists of 14 residues. The CDR3 protein is CAGGGGTISYEQYF. The CDR3 nucleotides are TGTGCCGGTGGAGGAGGGACCATCTCCTACGAGCAGTACTTC.

The rearrangement links TRBV11-3 to TRBJ2-7; 8 bases fit TRBD2. Germline loops: CDR1 SGHNT, CDR2 YENEEA. Trimming took 3 bases from V and 6 from J; bases not matched to a gene: 1. The CDR3 contains 12 residues. DNA of the CDR3: TGTGCCAGCAGCTTTAGCGGGACCGAGCAGTACTTC. Protein product: CASSFSGTEQYF.

This clone was picked up one time. The chain employs TRBV7-2 and TRBJ2-5; 10 bases are shared with TRBD2. Per germline, CDR1 SGHTA and CDR2 FQGNSA. Germline trimming cut 3 bases from V and 5 bases from J; bases unmatched to any gene: 6. This CDR3 is built from 15 residues. CDR3 protein: CASSFLAGDGETQYF. CDR3 nucleotides: TGTGCCAGCAGCTTCCTAGCGGGAGACGGCGAGACCCAGTACTTC.

Note on this clone: Its ends do not fully match the called genes, so a read error is possible. This chain links TRBV7-7 with TRBJ2-1; 9 bases agree with TRBD1. There are 14 residues in the CDR3. From germline, CDR1 is SSHAT and CDR2 FNYEAQ (reference sequence). The CDR3 loop reads CASSRGQGQGEQFF. The CDR3 nucleotides are TGTGCTAGCAGCCGAGGACAGGGGCAGGGTGAGCAGTTCTTC.